This T cell receptor (beta chain) was recorded in a study of blood T cell repertoires in COVID-19. Study in general: The United States, Italy and Spain were the sources of the acute and convalescent COVID-19 samples. In each case, the material was cDNA or gDNA derived from T cells, B-cell-depleted T cells, or PBMCs.

In the source study's methods: Reference gene primers were amplified, and this amplification served to estimate nucleated cell counts. Produced via immunoSEQ multiplex PCR; TCRdb's table is partial and in-frame only. The V and J calls and clone size were taken over from that table, and D and trimming were inferred from the DNA. The sample carries approximately 160,000 clones, over 70% recorded once. Germline lookup yields CDR1 SGHRS and CDR2 YFSETQ. There are 13 residues in the CDR3. V was clipped by 4 bases and J by 6 bases; unmatched bases: 5. The clonotype originates from a woman in her fifties or sixties with acute or convalescent COVID-19. The V gene is TRBV5-1, the J gene TRBJ1-2, with TRBD1 matching 8 bases. The sequenced sample was peripheral blood. The CDR3 nucleotides are TGCGCCAGCAGCCCGACAGGGGTGAATGGCTACACCTTC. Amino acid sequence: CASSPTGVNGYTF.